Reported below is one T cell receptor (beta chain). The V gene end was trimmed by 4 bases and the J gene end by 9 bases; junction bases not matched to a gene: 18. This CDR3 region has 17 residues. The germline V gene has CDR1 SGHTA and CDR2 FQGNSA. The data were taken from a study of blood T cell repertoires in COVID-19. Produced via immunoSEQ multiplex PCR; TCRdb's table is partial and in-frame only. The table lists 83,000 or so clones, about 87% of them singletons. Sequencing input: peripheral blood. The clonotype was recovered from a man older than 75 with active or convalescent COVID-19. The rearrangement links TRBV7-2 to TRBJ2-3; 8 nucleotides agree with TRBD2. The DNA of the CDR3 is TGTGCCAGCAGCTCAAAAGCAACGGGAGGGCCCTACCTCACGCAGTATTTT. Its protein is CASSSKATGGPYLTQYF.